A single sample is the source of the 18 T cell receptor beta chains below, sequenced in a study of Graves' ophthalmopathy and Graves' hyperthyroidism. The authors amplified TCR beta CDR3 regions, and they did so from RNA transcripts for repertoire sequencing. The first round was an RT-PCR with HTBI primers, and the second round was a multiplex PCR. TCRdb re-analysed the multiplex PCR reads in MiXCR, keeping a single row per CDR3 protein. The sample lists about 1.2 million distinct CDR3 sequences; 35% to 45% were seen once. Input material: peripheral blood or thyroid tissue (not recorded which). These TCRs come from an adult man with Graves' hyperthyroidism.

The table lists this clonotype with a few counts. V and J are TRBV29-1 and TRBJ1-2; possible D gene TRBD1, 5 bases. Germline V gene sequence: CDR1 SQVTM, CDR2 ANQGSEA. V lost 6 bases, J lost 5 bases, and 10 bases lay in between. The CDR3 runs to 11 residues. DNA of the CDR3: TGCAGCGTCGTGGGGGGGTATGGCTACACCTTC. Translation gives CSVVGGYGYTF.

This clonotype was found many times. The chain links TRBV5-6 to TRBJ1-2, with 10 bases identical to TRBD1. Per germline, CDR1 SGHDT and CDR2 YYEEEE. The CDR3 totals 13 residues. Trimming removed 7 bases from V and 7 bases from J; junction bases left unmatched: 7. The chain's CDR3 is CASVTGGASGYTF. CDR3 in DNA: TGTGCCAGCGTGACAGGGGGCGCGAGTGGCTACACCTTC.

This chain connects TRBV9 to TRBJ1-2; 7 nucleotides align to TRBD1. The CDR3 contains 14 residues. The V segment lost 3 bases and the J segment 7 bases; nucleotides outside the gene matches: 9. Germline values: CDR1 SGDLS, CDR2 YYNGEE. CDR3 in amino acids: CASSDTTGSVGYTF. In DNA form, the CDR3 reads TGTGCCAGCAGCGATACGACAGGGTCGGTTGGCTACACCTTC. The entire variable domain, with the rest obtained from reference TRBV9 and TRBJ1-2, is as follows: DSGVTQTPKHLITATGQRVTLRCSPRSGDLSVYWYQQSLDQGLQFLIQYYNGEERAKGNILERFSAQQFPDLHSELNLSSLELGDSALYFCASSDTTGSVGYTFGSGTRLTVV.

This clonotype occurred a few times. The J gene is TRBJ2-7, the V gene TRBV7-2; D unresolved. The CDR3 spans 14 residues. The V gene's germline CDR1 is SGHTA and CDR2 FQGNSA. V lost 1 base to trimming and J lost 2 bases, with 9 bases between them. CDR3 bases: TGTGCCAGCAGCTTAGTTGGCACAACCTACGAGCAGTACTTC. As protein: CASSLVGTTYEQYF.

The chain combines TRBV10-3 with TRBJ2-6; possible D gene TRBD1, 5 bases. V was pared by 4 bases and J by 3 bases, with 7 bases between. Germline V gene sequence: CDR1 ENHRY, CDR2 SYGVKD. The CDR3 extends over 14 amino acids. DNA for the CDR3: TGTGCCATCAGTGGTCAGGGTGGGGCCAACGTCCTGACTTTC. Its protein is CAISGQGGANVLTF.

Of note for this clonotype: A read error may be the cause here, since a much bigger clone is one base away. The chain has TRBV20-1 and TRBJ1-2; no clear D gene. This CDR3 region has 16 residues. Looked up from germline, CDR1 is DFQATT and CDR2 is SNEGSKA (reference sequence). CDR3 coding DNA: TGCAGTGCTGGAGATCTGCCAGGAGAATCTAACTATGGCTACACCTTC. This encodes CSAGDLPGESNYGYTF.

The chain has TRBV7-9 and TRBJ2-6, with 7 bases matching TRBD2. Trimming at V came to 6 bases and at J to 1 base, leaving 9 bases not matched to a gene. CDR1 is SEHNR and CDR2 is FQNEAQ in the germline V gene (reference sequence). The CDR3 totals 17 residues. CDR3 loop: CASRPTLGGSGANVLTF. The CDR3 DNA is TGTGCCAGCAGACCTACCCTCGGGGGGTCTGGGGCCAACGTCCTGACTTTC.

The rearrangement joins TRBV15 to TRBJ2-6; 7 nucleotides match TRBD1. Germline assignment: CDR1 LNHNV and CDR2 YYDKDF (reference sequence). The CDR3 runs to 17 residues. V shed 2 bases and J 0 bases; nucleotides not matched to a gene: 4. The CDR3 sequence is CATSRTGQFSGANVLTF. The CDR3 DNA reads TGTGCCACCAGCAGAACGGGACAGTTCTCTGGGGCCAACGTCCTGACTTTC.

This chain uses TRBV11-2 with TRBJ1-2, with D perhaps TRBD1 (6 bases). The CDR3 extends over 12 amino acids. The ends were cut back, 8 bases at V and 6 bases at J, with 13 bases in the middle. Germline CDR1 is SGHAT and CDR2 is FQNNGV. For the CDR3, the DNA is TGTGCCAGCCGTCACAGGGCGGATGGCTACACCTTC. Protein: CASRHRADGYTF.

This clonotype was seen many times. J is TRBJ1-2 and V is TRBV29-1; D is ambiguous. The germline CDR1 and CDR2 sequences are SQVTM and ANQGSEA. V lost 3 bases, J lost 8 bases, and 16 bases lay in between. The CDR3 length is 13 residues. Here the CDR3 DNA reads TGCAGCGTTGACGGTGCACTAGATTTGGGCTACACCTTC. It is translated as CSVDGALDLGYTF.

This rearrangement joins TRBV11-2 to TRBJ2-7; D not resolved. This CDR3 contains 14 residues. Trimming shortened V by 11 bases and J by 7 bases, and 24 bases separated the two germline ends. CDR1 and CDR2 from the germline V gene are SGHAT and FQNNGV. The CDR3: CAWSVPGRTWEQYF. CDR3 DNA sequence: TGTGCCTGGAGTGTACCCGGCCGTACCTGGGAGCAGTACTTC.

V gene TRBV30 combines with J gene TRBJ1-1, with D perhaps TRBD1 (5 bases). CDR1 and CDR2 from the germline V gene are GTSNPN and SVGIG (reference sequence). The V gene lost 1 base and the J gene lost 4 bases, with 13 bases spanning the gap. The CDR3 is 14 amino acids. CDR3: CAWSGGRAATEAFF. The CDR3 DNA reads TGTGCCTGGAGTGGGGGCAGGGCGGCCACTGAAGCTTTCTTT. The full variable domain, completed using reference TRBV30 and TRBJ1-1, is SQTIHQWPATLVQPVGSPLSLECTVEGTSNPNLYWYRQAAGRGLQLLFYSVGIGQISSEVPQNLSASRPQDRQFILSSKKLLLSDSGFYLCAWSGGRAATEAFFGQGTRLTVV.

This clonotype was recorded a few times. The chain recombines TRBV7-2 with TRBJ1-1; TRBD1 matches at 7 bases. The CDR3 covers 15 residues. The V gene's germline CDR1 is SGHTA and CDR2 FQGNSA. V lost 3 bases and J lost 7; bases outside the gene matches: 11. CDR3 nucleotide sequence: TGTGCCAGCAGCTTGGGAGACAGGGTCTACTATGAAGCTTTCTTT. Protein product: CASSLGDRVYYEAFF. Based on the CDR3 plus reference TRBV7-2 and TRBJ1-1, the full variable domain is GAGVSQSPSNKVTEKGKDVELRCDPISGHTALYWYRQSLGQGLEFLIYFQGNSAPDKSGLPSDRFSAERTGGSVSTLTIQRTQQEDSAVYLCASSLGDRVYYEAFFGQGTRLTVV.

This clonotype was observed a few times. DNA of the CDR3: TGTGCCAGCAAACCAGGGGTCATGAACACTGAAGCTTTCTTT. Translation gives CASKPGVMNTEAFF. This chain links TRBV19 with TRBJ1-1; a weak D match, TRBD1 (6 bases). Germline values: CDR1 LNHDA, CDR2 SQIVND (reference sequence). Between the trimmed V and J ends, which lost 9 bases and 0 bases, there was a span of 14 bases. The CDR3 consists of 14 residues. Using reference TRBV19 and TRBJ1-1 for the parts outside the CDR3, the full variable domain is DGGITQSPKYLFRKEGQNVTLSCEQNLNHDAMYWYRQDPGQGLRLIYYSQIVNDFQKGDIAEGYSVSREKKESFPLTVTSAQKNPTAFYLCASKPGVMNTEAFFGQGTRLTVV.

This clonotype was counted a few times. This chain uses TRBV10-3 with TRBJ1-1; D unclear. V lost 9 bases to trimming and J lost 1 base, with 12 bases between them. The V gene's germline CDR1 is ENHRY and CDR2 SYGVKD. The CDR3 runs 13 residues. The CDR3 sequence: CAMSSPENTEAFF. In DNA form, the CDR3 reads TGTGCCATGAGCAGCCCCGAGAACACTGAAGCTTTCTTT.

Turning to this clonotype: Given a much more abundant clone one base away, this may be a read error. The chain joins TRBV20-1 to TRBJ1-5; D is undetermined. The length of the CDR3 is 13 residues. Looked up from germline, CDR1 is DFQATT and CDR2 is SNEGSKA (reference sequence). CDR3 DNA: TGCAGTGCTAGAGCCGATAGCAATCAGCCCCATCATTTT. Amino acid sequence: CSARADSNQPHHF.

This clonotype occurred many times. The chain uses TRBV29-1 and TRBJ2-7, with D perhaps being TRBD1 or TRBD2 (5 bases each). The CDR3 totals 12 residues. Germline assignment: CDR1 SQVTM and CDR2 ANQGSEA. V was trimmed by 6 bases and J by 8 bases, leaving 17 bases between them. CDR3 residues: CSVPGTANKQYF. The DNA of the CDR3 is TGCAGCGTCCCTGGGACCGCCAACAAGCAGTACTTC.

This chain joins TRBV6-1 and TRBJ1-2, with a possible D match to TRBD1 (5 bases). Trimming pared 8 bases from V and 5 bases from J, leaving 24 bases between. This CDR3 contains 16 residues. Per germline, CDR1 MNHNS and CDR2 SASEGT. The CDR3 region is CASDRSSGTARYGYTF. The CDR3 DNA reads TGTGCCAGCGACCGCTCTTCCGGGACGGCTAGATATGGCTACACCTTC.